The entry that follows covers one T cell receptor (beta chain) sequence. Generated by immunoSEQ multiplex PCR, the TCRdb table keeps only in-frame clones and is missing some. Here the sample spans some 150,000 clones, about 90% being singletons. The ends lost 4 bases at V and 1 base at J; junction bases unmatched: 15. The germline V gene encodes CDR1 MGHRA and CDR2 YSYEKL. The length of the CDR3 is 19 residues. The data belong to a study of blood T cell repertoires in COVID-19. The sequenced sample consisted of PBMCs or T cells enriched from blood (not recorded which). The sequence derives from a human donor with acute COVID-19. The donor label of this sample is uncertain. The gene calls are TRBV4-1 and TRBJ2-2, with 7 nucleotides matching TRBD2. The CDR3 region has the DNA TGCGCCAGCAGCCGACCCACCCCCAGTGGCGGGGGGAACACCGGGGAGCTGTTTTTT. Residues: CASSRPTPSGGGNTGELFF.